The rows below give T cell receptor beta chains drawn from one sample of a study of neurological immune-mediated disorders. MiXCR, applied by TCRdb to the 5' RACE reads, yields one record per CDR3 protein. Of more than 40,000 distinct CDR3 sequences listed, 3% to 3.5% are singletons. The source material was PBMCs. The receptor set was obtained from a woman aged 45-65 years with multiple sclerosis. CDR3s include the opening cysteine and the closing phenylalanine or tryptophan. The order of the fields is V gene, clone size, J gene, D gene, CDR3 protein, CDR3 DNA. A D gene is named only where the DNA matches it firmly. Clone size is given as once, few, many or a size class.

V gene: TRBV20-1
clone size: many
J gene: TRBJ1-4
D gene: .
CDR3 protein: CSAPDRPNEKLFF
CDR3 DNA: TGCAGTGCTCCGGATCGGCCTAATGAAAAACTGTTTTTT

V gene: TRBV7-2
clone size: many
J gene: TRBJ2-1
D gene: .
CDR3 protein: CASSLVSRGAWNEQFF
CDR3 DNA: TGTGCCAGCAGCTTAGTTTCCAGAGGGGCTTGGAATGAGCAGTTCTTC

V gene: TRBV5-1
clone size: many
J gene: TRBJ1-2
D gene: .
CDR3 protein: CASSLGWGRDYGYTF
CDR3 DNA: TGCGCCAGCAGCTTGGGCTGGGGGCGAGACTATGGCTACACCTTC

V gene: TRBV28
clone size: medium-sized
J gene: TRBJ2-6
D gene: .
CDR3 protein: CASSSPDLWDISSGANVLTF
CDR3 DNA: TGTGCCAGCAGTTCTCCGGATTTATGGGACATCAGCTCTGGGGCCAACGTCCTGACTTTC

V gene: TRBV10-2
clone size: many
J gene: TRBJ1-5
D gene: .
CDR3 protein: CASSAVVNQPQHF
CDR3 DNA: TGCGCCAGCAGTGCAGTAGTCAATCAGCCCCAGCATTTT

V gene: TRBV5-5
clone size: many
J gene: TRBJ1-5
D gene: .
CDR3 protein: CASSLALQGKGIKPQHF
CDR3 DNA: TGTGCCAGCAGCTTGGCCCTTCAGGGGAAGGGAATAAAGCCCCAGCATTTT

V gene: TRBV5-1
clone size: many
J gene: TRBJ2-3
D gene: .
CDR3 protein: CASSLGDGTDTQYF
CDR3 DNA: TGCGCCAGCAGCTTGGGGGACGGCACAGATACGCAGTATTTT

V gene: TRBV25-1
clone size: hyperexpanded
J gene: TRBJ2-7
D gene: .
CDR3 protein: CASTGNSYEQYF
CDR3 DNA: TGTGCCAGCACCGGGAACTCCTACGAGCAGTACTTC

V gene: TRBV5-1
clone size: many
J gene: TRBJ2-1
D gene: TRBD2
CDR3 protein: CASSWKASGVYNEQFF
CDR3 DNA: TGCGCCAGCAGCTGGAAAGCTAGCGGGGTCTACAATGAGCAGTTCTTC

V gene: TRBV7-2
clone size: many
J gene: TRBJ2-3
D gene: TRBD1
CDR3 protein: CASSPTGASTDTQYF
CDR3 DNA: TGTGCCAGCAGCCCGACAGGGGCTAGCACAGATACGCAGTATTTT

V gene: TRBV5-1
clone size: many
J gene: TRBJ2-2
D gene: TRBD1
CDR3 protein: CASSKDRQYTGELFF
CDR3 DNA: TGCGCCAGCAGCAAGGACAGGCAATACACCGGGGAGCTGTTTTTT

V gene: TRBV29-1
clone size: many
J gene: TRBJ2-5
D gene: TRBD1
CDR3 protein: CSVRQGETQYF
CDR3 DNA: TGCAGCGTCCGACAGGGCGAGACCCAGTACTTC

V gene: TRBV5-1
clone size: many
J gene: TRBJ2-3
D gene: TRBD2
CDR3 protein: CASSLSASGSLPDTQYF
CDR3 DNA: TGCGCCAGCAGCTTGAGCGCTAGCGGGAGTTTACCAGATACGCAGTATTTT

V gene: TRBV27
clone size: many
J gene: TRBJ2-2
D gene: .
CDR3 protein: CASSSRRQNTGELFF
CDR3 DNA: TGTGCCAGCAGTTCGCGCCGACAGAACACCGGGGAGCTGTTTTTT

V gene: TRBV20-1
clone size: many
J gene: TRBJ2-3
D gene: TRBD2
CDR3 protein: CSAPGGRGDTDTQYF
CDR3 DNA: TGCAGTGCCCCCGGGGGGCGGGGGGACACAGATACGCAGTATTTT

V gene: TRBV7-9
clone size: few
J gene: TRBJ2-5
D gene: TRBD2
CDR3 protein: CASSSGAVRETQYF
CDR3 DNA: TGTGCCAGCAGCAGCGGGGCAGTCCGAGAGACCCAGTACTTC